A selection of T cell receptor beta chains follows, all from one sample in a study of CD8 T cells in ankylosing spondylitis. One entry per CDR3 protein results from TCRdb running MiXCR on the 5' RACE reads. The sample records 200,000 or so distinct CDR3 sequences, roughly 24% being singletons. The sequencing sample was made of blood, either unsorted or a sorted T cell fraction (not recorded which). These TCRs come from a male donor with ankylosing spondylitis or in good health (not recorded which). The conserved cysteine and the conserved F or W are not part of the CDR3 here.

j_gene | v_gene | CDR3aa
TRBJ1-6 | TRBV6-5 | ASSYGTSGRSLH
TRBJ2-3 | TRBV20-1 | SASPSGASTDTQY
TRBJ2-3 | TRBV6-5 | ASSWQLSQDTQY
TRBJ2-7 | TRBV20-1 | SARVADRINEQY
TRBJ2-2 | TRBV29-1 | SALKALTGANTGELF
TRBJ1-6 | TRBV12-3/TRBV12-4 | ASSRTHGTAYNSPLH
TRBJ2-7 | TRBV20-1 | SARDPIYEQY
TRBJ2-7 | TRBV29-1 | SVVNGSGGREQY
TRBJ1-1 | TRBV9 | ASSVDWTGRTEAF
TRBJ2-1 | TRBV20-1 | SARDGTRGYNEQF
TRBJ1-4 | TRBV9 | ASSVGPGTNEKLF
TRBJ2-3 | TRBV4-1 | ASSQDRDRVTDTQY
TRBJ2-7 | TRBV20-1 | SASLGQSYEQY
TRBJ2-7 | TRBV12-3/TRBV12-4 | ASSLPTGSSYEQY
TRBJ2-3 | TRBV20-1 | SARGLRASGTDTQY
TRBJ2-5 | TRBV28 | ASSPTSGRGTQY
TRBJ1-2 | TRBV12-3/TRBV12-4 | ASSLARGYRNYGYT
TRBJ1-5 | TRBV6-5 | ASSTRQGPSQPQH
TRBJ1-5 | TRBV6-2/TRBV6-3 | ASSYGKTYSNQPQH
TRBJ2-1 | TRBV15 | ATSIPSTNRGNEQF
TRBJ2-7 | TRBV29-1 | SVGQDSEQY
TRBJ2-7 | TRBV27 | ASSTPSGTGEQY
TRBJ2-1 | TRBV7-2 | ASSLLGIPH
TRBJ1-2 | TRBV12-3/TRBV12-4 | ASSFDRGLGYT
TRBJ2-7 | TRBV12-3/TRBV12-4 | ASRTGTGAGEQY
TRBJ2-5 | TRBV6-1 | ASSQLAGVQETQY
TRBJ2-7 | TRBV20-1 | SARPTAGSEQY
TRBJ2-2 | TRBV18 | ASSPQPGQADTGELF
TRBJ2-7 | TRBV4-3 | ASSQGRRIGEQY
TRBJ2-1 | TRBV11-2 | ASSAMGGANEQF
TRBJ2-5 | TRBV12-3/TRBV12-4 | ASTPSETQY
TRBJ1-2 | TRBV2 | ASSDRTGNGYT
TRBJ2-7 | TRBV10-2 | ASSEGYRAYEQY
TRBJ2-1 | TRBV7-6 | ASSLVRQAGDNEQF
TRBJ2-1 | TRBV7-2 | ASSRLAGGASDEQF
TRBJ2-1 | TRBV20-1 | SARDLSGTDNEQF
TRBJ1-2 | TRBV9 | ASSRGTVSNYGYT
TRBJ2-7 | TRBV9 | ASSVDTPAGDRVYEQY
TRBJ2-7 | TRBV29-1 | SVEGMSRYEQY
TRBJ2-5 | TRBV7-2 | ASSWVQETQY
TRBJ1-2 | TRBV6-5 | ASRELNYGYT
TRBJ2-2 | TRBV5-1 | ASSWDSVTNTGELF
TRBJ1-1 | TRBV18 | ASAKTENTEAF
TRBJ2-2 | TRBV6-5 | ASSYVFWGTGELF
TRBJ2-7 | TRBV3-1 | ASSPRDRGSGSYEQY
TRBJ1-2 | TRBV7-9 | ASSVGGVDYGYT
TRBJ1-2 | TRBV3-1 | ASSQARHGALSSYGYT
TRBJ2-2 | TRBV20-1 | SARDQVAGELF
TRBJ1-5 | TRBV5-1 | ASSLLGSDQPQH
TRBJ2-1 | TRBV7-3 | ASSLRSGPYNEQF
TRBJ2-1 | TRBV29-1 | SVEEGSGQEQF
TRBJ1-5 | TRBV4-1 | ASSQEEGSDQPQH
TRBJ2-7 | TRBV28 | ASLDSYSYEQY
TRBJ2-2 | TRBV29-1 | SVGQQTGELF
TRBJ1-1 | TRBV20-1 | SASGGGYGRAGEAF